This T cell receptor beta chain was identified during a study of cytomegalovirus exposure and HLA in healthy donors. Looking at the study overall: Among the approximately 400 donors who were genotyped, approximately 83% fell in the genetic ancestry cluster that is associated with self-reported Caucasian donors. General observations from the study: For most subjects, TCR beta sequences were reported to predict HLA-A and HLA-B alleles with accuracy. Previous analysis showed most TCR beta V segments were productive about 87% or about 30% of the time.

Trimming left V 1 base short and J 6 bases short, with 10 bases between. The CDR3 is 14 residues long. The germline gives CDR1 LNHDA, CDR2 SQIVND (reference sequence). Donors in the study were healthy people who gave bone marrow. PCR was performed using 60 Vbeta and 13 Jbeta primers. Data came from immunoSEQ multiplex PCR; TCRdb stores just in-frame clones and leaves some out. In total, the table holds under 95,000 clones. Comment on this clone: Its antigen is still unknown.

The TCR originated in a man younger than 35 in good health and CMV-seropositive. The specimen was PBMCs. This rearrangement joins TRBV19 to TRBJ1-5; a possible D gene is TRBD1 (5 bases). The CDR3, as DNA: TGTGCCAGTAGTATAGTAGGGGATGGTCAGCCCCAGCATTTT. Amino acid sequence: CASSIVGDGQPQHF. Filled out from reference TRBV19 and TRBJ1-5, the complete variable domain reads DGGITQSPKYLFRKEGQNVTLSCEQNLNHDAMYWYRQDPGQGLRLIYYSQIVNDFQKGDIAEGYSVSREKKESFPLTVTSAQKNPTAFYLCASSIVGDGQPQHFGDGTRLSIL.